This TCR beta chain was retrieved from a study of PD-1 blockade in classical Hodgkin lymphoma. Study summary: Patients were infused with nivolumab 3 mg/kg every 2 weeks.

The germline gives CDR1 SGHRS, CDR2 YFSETQ. The CDR3 contains 14 residues. The ends were cut back, 2 bases at V and 4 bases at J, with 10 bases in the middle. Study results and limitations: CD8+ TCR diversity did not rise significantly by C4D1, unlike CD4+.

Regarding this clone: Its antigen is unknown.

Only in-frame clones appear in the TCRdb table, and some are missing; sequencing was by immunoSEQ multiplex PCR. Seen here are about 97,000 clones, roughly 83% observed once, and the top ten hold 9% to 15%. Exposure to brentuximab vedotin varied, and each patient had relapsed following autologous stem cell transplantation. Sequencing used peripheral blood mononuclear cells (PBMCs), obtained at baseline. The V gene is TRBV5-1, the J gene TRBJ2-1, with D unclear. The sequence was collected from a human donor with classical Hodgkin lymphoma. The CDR3 DNA sequence: TGCGCCAGCAGCTTCTCGGCGGAATACAATGAGCAGTTCTTC. It is translated as CASSFSAEYNEQFF.